This T cell receptor (beta chain) came from a study of T cell repertoires in cytomegalovirus infection. Study-wide background: CMV infection plus the matching HLA type was flagged by public TCR beta signatures.

MiXCR was run by TCRdb on the reads, yielding one entry per CDR3 protein. The table lists 500,000 or so distinct CDR3 sequences, about 17% of them singletons. The CDR3 sequence is 15 residues long. V shed 6 bases, J shed 8 bases, and the junction held 8 bases outside the gene matches. Whole-study findings and limits: Adding up the frequency of public TCR beta families identified people who carried CMV plus the relevant HLA. HLA-C-restricted TCR beta clonotypes specific for CMV led the ex vivo response.

Remarks on this clonotype: What it binds is unknown.

This clonotype originated in a human donor in good health (CMV status not recorded). Some clones in this sample may be carry-over from other donors' samples. Sequencing was done on a sample of CD8+ T cells from PBMCs. V gene TRBV12-3 or TRBV12-4 combines with J gene TRBJ1-5; TRBD1 aligns across 12 bases. The DNA for the CDR3 is TGTGCCAGCAGCGACGGGACAGGGGGCCGGGAGCCCCAGCATTTT. It codes for CASSDGTGGREPQHF.